This T cell receptor beta chain was found in a study of blood T cell repertoires in COVID-19. The J segment lost 4 bases and the V segment lost 5 bases, leaving 6 bases of the junction unmatched. Germline values: CDR1 MGHDK, CDR2 SYGVNS. The CDR3 totals 15 residues. The table lists this clone with many counts. The method was immunoSEQ multiplex PCR; TCRdb's version includes in-frame clones alone and lacks a portion of them. Of over 300,000 clones detected, about 91% appear once; the ten largest clones hold over 8%. The clonotype was recovered from a woman aged 40 to 49 who had recovered from COVID-19. The chain is built from TRBV25-1 and TRBJ1-1; 11 nucleotides agree with TRBD1. Sequencing was done on a sample of PBMCs or T cells enriched from blood (not recorded which). The CDR3 nucleotides read TGTGCCAGCAGTAAGAGCGGGACAGGGGGCACTGAAGCTTTCTTT. This sequence encodes CASSKSGTGGTEAFF. The variable domain in full, completed from reference TRBV25-1 and TRBJ1-1, reads EADIYQTPRYLVIGTGKKITLECSQTMGHDKMYWYQQDPGMELHLIHYSYGVNSTEKGDLSSESTVSRIRTEHFPLTLESARPSHTSQYLCASSKSGTGGTEAFFGQGTRLTVV.